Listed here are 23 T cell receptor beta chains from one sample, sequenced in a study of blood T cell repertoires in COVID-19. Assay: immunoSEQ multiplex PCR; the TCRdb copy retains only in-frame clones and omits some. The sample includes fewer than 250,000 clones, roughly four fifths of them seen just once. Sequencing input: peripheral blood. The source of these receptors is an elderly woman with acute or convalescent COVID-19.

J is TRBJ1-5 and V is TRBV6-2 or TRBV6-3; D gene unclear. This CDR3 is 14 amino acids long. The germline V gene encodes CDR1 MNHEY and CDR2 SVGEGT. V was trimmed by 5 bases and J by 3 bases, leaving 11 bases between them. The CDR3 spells CASSVLSSNQPQHF. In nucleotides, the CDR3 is TGTGCCAGCAGTGTTCTCAGTTCCAATCAGCCCCAGCATTTT.

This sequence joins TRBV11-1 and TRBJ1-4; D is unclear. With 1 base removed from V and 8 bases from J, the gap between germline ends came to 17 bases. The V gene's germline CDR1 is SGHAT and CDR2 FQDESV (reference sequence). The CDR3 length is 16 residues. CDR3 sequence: CASSLEVAGGGEKLFF. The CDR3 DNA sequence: TGTGCCAGCAGCTTAGAAGTCGCCGGTGGAGGAGAAAAACTGTTTTTT.

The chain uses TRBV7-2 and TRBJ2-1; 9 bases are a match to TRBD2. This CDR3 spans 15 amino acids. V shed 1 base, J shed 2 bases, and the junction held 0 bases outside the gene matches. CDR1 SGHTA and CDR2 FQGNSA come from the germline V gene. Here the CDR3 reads CASSLGLAAYNEQFF. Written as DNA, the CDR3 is TGTGCCAGCAGCTTAGGACTAGCGGCCTACAATGAGCAGTTCTTC.

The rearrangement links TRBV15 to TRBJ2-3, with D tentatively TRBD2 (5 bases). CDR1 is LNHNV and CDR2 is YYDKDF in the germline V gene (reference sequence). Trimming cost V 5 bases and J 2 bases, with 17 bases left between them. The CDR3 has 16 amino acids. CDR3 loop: CATSALTADLTDTQYF. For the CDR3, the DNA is TGTGCCACCAGCGCCCTTACAGCGGACCTCACAGATACGCAGTATTTT.

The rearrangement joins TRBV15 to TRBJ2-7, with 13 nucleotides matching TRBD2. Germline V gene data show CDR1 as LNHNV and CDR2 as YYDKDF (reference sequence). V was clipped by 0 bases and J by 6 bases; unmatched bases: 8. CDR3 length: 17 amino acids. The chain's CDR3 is CATSRDQTSGRSGEQYF. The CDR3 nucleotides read TGTGCCACCAGCAGAGATCAGACTAGCGGGAGGTCGGGCGAGCAGTACTTC. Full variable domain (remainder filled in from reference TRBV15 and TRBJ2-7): DAMVIQNPRYQVTQFGKPVTLSCSQTLNHNVMYWYQQKSSQAPKLLFHYYDKDFNNEADTPDNFQSRRPNTSFCFLDIRSPGLGDTAMYLCATSRDQTSGRSGEQYFGPGTRLTVT.

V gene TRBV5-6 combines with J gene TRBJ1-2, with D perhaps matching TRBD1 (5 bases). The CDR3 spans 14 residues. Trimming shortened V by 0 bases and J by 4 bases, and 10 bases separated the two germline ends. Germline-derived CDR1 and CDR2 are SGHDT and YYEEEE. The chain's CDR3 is CASSLVQGLYGYTF. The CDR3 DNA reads TGTGCCAGCAGCTTGGTTCAGGGCCTCTATGGCTACACCTTC.

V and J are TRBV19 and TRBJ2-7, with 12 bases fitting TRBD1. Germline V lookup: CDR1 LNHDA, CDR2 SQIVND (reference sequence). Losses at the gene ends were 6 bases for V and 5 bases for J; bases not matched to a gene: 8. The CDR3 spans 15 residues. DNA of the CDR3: TGTGCCAGTAGAAACCTGGGACAGGGGGCCGACGAGCAGTACTTC. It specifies CASRNLGQGADEQYF.

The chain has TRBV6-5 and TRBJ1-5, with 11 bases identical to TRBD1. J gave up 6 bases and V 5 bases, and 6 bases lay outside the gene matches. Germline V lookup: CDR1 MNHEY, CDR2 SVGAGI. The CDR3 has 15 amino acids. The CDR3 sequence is CASSQMGQGVQPQHF. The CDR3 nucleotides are TGTGCCAGCAGTCAAATGGGACAGGGGGTTCAGCCCCAGCATTTT.

The CDR3, as DNA: TGTGCCAGTAGTTTCCGGCACGGACTAGCGGGGTTGAATGAGCAGTTCTTC. This sequence encodes CASSFRHGLAGLNEQFF. This chain joins TRBV19 and TRBJ2-1; TRBD2 matches at 12 bases. The CDR3 is made up of 17 amino acids. CDR1 LNHDA and CDR2 SQIVND come from the germline V gene (reference sequence). Trimming cost V 5 bases and J 7 bases; bases outside gene matches: 12.

The CDR3 region is CASSLAPSAYNSPLHF. In DNA, the CDR3 is TGTGCCAGCAGCCTTGCCCCCTCGGCCTATAATTCACCCCTCCACTTT. The V and J genes are TRBV3-1 (or the pseudogene TRBV3-2) and TRBJ1-6; no definite D call. This CDR3 contains 16 residues. The V and J ends lost 4 bases and 2 bases respectively, with 12 bases between them. Germline assignment: CDR1 LGHDT and CDR2 YNNKEL (reference sequence).

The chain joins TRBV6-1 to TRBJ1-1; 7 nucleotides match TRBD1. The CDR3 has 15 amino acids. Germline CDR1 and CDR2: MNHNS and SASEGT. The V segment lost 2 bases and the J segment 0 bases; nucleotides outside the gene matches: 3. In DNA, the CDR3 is TGTGCCAGCAGTGAATATGGGACAGTGAACACTGAAGCTTTCTTT. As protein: CASSEYGTVNTEAFF.

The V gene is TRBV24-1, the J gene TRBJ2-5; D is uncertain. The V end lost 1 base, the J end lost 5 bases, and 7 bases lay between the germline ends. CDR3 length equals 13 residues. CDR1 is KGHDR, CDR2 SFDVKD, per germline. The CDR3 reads CATSDFNGETQYF. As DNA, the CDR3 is TGTGCCACCAGTGATTTCAACGGGGAGACCCAGTACTTC.

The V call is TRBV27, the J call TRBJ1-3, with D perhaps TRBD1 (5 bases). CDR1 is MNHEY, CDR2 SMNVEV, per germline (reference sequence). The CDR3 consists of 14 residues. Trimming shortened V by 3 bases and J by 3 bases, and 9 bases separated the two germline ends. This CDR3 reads CASSFDRYGNTIYF. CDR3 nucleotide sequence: TGTGCCAGCAGTTTCGACAGATATGGAAACACCATATATTTT.

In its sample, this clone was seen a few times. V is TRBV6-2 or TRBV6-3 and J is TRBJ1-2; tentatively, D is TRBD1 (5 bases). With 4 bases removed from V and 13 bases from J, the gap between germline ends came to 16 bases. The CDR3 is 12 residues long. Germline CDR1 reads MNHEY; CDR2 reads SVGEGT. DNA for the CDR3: TGTGCCAGCAGTTGGGGGGGGGATTCAGCCACCTTC. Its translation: CASSWGGDSATF.

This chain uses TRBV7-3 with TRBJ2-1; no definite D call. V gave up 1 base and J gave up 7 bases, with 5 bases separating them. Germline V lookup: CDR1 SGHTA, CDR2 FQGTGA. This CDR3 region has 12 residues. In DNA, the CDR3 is TGTGCCAGCAGCTTAAAGCTTAATGAGCAGTTCTTC. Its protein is CASSLKLNEQFF.

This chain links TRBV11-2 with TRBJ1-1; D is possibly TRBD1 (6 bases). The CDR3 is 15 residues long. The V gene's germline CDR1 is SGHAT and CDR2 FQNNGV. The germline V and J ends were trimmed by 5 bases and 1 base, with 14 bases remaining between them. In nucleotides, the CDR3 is TGTGCCAGCAGCCTTATGGGCAGGGGGAACACTGAAGCTTTCTTT. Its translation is CASSLMGRGNTEAFF.

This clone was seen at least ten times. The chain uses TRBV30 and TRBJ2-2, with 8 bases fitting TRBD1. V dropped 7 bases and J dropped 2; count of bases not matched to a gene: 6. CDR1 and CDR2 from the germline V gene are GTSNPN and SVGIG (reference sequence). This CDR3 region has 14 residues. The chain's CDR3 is CASPGQGNTGELFF. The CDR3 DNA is TGTGCCTCCCCAGGACAGGGCAACACCGGGGAGCTGTTTTTT.

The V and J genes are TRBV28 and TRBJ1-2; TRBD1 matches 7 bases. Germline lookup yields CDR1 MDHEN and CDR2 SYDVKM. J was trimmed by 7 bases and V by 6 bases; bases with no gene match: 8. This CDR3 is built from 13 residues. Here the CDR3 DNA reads TGTGCCAGCAGACCAATGACAGGGTCTGGCTACACCTTC. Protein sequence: CASRPMTGSGYTF.

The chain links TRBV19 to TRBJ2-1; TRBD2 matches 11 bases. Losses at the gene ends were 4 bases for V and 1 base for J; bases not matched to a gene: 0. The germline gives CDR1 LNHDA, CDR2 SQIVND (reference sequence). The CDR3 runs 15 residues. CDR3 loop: CASSRLAGSYNEQFF. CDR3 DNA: TGTGCCAGTAGTAGACTAGCGGGGTCCTACAATGAGCAGTTCTTC. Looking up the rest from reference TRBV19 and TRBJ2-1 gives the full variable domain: DGGITQSPKYLFRKEGQNVTLSCEQNLNHDAMYWYRQDPGQGLRLIYYSQIVNDFQKGDIAEGYSVSREKKESFPLTVTSAQKNPTAFYLCASSRLAGSYNEQFFGPGTRLTVL.

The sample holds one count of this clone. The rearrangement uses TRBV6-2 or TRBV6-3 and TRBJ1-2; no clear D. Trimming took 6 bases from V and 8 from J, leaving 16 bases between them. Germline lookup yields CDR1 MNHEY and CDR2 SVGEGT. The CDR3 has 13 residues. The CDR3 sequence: CASSPSAARGYTF. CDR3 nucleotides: TGTGCCAGCAGCCCCTCTGCGGCGAGGGGCTACACCTTC.

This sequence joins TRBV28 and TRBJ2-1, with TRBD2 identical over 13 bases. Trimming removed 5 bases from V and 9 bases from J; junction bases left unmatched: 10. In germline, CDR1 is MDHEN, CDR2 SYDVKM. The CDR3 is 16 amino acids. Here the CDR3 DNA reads TGTGCCAGCAGTGCACCCGGGACTAGCGGGATTCTTGAGCAGTTCTTC. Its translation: CASSAPGTSGILEQFF.

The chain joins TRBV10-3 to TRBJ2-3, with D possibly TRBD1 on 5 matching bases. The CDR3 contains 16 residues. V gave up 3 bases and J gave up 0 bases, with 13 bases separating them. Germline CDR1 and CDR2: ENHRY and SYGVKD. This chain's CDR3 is CAISDGGALSTDTQYF. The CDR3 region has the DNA TGTGCCATCAGTGATGGTGGGGCCCTTAGCACAGATACGCAGTATTTT.

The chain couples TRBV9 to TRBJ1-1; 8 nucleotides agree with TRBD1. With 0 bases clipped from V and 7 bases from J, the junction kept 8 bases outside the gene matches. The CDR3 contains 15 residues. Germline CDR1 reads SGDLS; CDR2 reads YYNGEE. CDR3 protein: CASSVDAGGAGEAFF. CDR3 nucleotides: TGTGCCAGCAGCGTAGACGCAGGGGGCGCAGGTGAAGCTTTCTTT.